This TCR beta chain was sequenced during a study of blood T cells in healthy people across ages. The second PCR ran about 6 to 12 cycles with a sample-barcoded 5' primer and J-beta primers. MiXCR was run by TCRdb on the 5' RACE reads, yielding one entry per CDR3 protein. Of about 1,500,000 distinct CDR3 sequences listed, 35% to 45% are singletons. Study findings and constraints: TCR beta diversity, measured per million T cells, fell in a roughly linear way with age. Long-lived and aged donors differed, with more naive CD4+ cells and higher diversity in the long-lived.

Germline V gives CDR1 SEHNR, CDR2 FQNEAQ (reference sequence). CDR3 length: 15 residues. A note on this clonotype: What it binds is not known.

This rearrangement joins TRBV7-9 to TRBJ2-7, with 7 bases aligning to TRBD1. The last part of the DNA fits TRBJ2-5 better; the J call may be wrong. Sequences were obtained from blood. The sequence derives from a woman under 30 in good health. CDR3 coding DNA: TGTGCCAGCAGCTTACACCAGGGGGAGCGAGAGACCCAGTACTTC. Translated, it gives CASSLHQGERETQYF.